This T cell receptor beta chain appears in the sequencing data of a study of shared clonotypes between healthy human individuals. Points from the study as a whole: About 5% of naive CD4 clonotypes were shared across four donors.

This CDR3 region has 16 residues. From germline, CDR1 is ENHRY and CDR2 SYGVKD. V was clipped by 5 bases and J by 8 bases; unmatched bases: 13. Comment on this clone: Its antigen is still unknown.

CD8 cells classed as naive were CD45RO-negative and positively selected for CCR7, excluding terminally differentiated effector memory CD45RA+ cells. Data came from immunoSEQ multiplex PCR; TCRdb stores just in-frame clones and leaves some out. The sample has about 2.1 million clones, 90% to 95% seen once. The material sequenced was naive CD8+ T cells from PBMCs. The source is a man between 18 and 29 years old in good health. Some clones in this sample may be carry-over from other donors' samples. This chain joins TRBV10-3 and TRBJ2-1; 9 bases align to TRBD2. CDR3 residues: CAISPWGVAGAHEQFF. In DNA, the CDR3 is TGTGCCATCAGTCCCTGGGGAGTAGCGGGAGCCCATGAGCAGTTCTTC.